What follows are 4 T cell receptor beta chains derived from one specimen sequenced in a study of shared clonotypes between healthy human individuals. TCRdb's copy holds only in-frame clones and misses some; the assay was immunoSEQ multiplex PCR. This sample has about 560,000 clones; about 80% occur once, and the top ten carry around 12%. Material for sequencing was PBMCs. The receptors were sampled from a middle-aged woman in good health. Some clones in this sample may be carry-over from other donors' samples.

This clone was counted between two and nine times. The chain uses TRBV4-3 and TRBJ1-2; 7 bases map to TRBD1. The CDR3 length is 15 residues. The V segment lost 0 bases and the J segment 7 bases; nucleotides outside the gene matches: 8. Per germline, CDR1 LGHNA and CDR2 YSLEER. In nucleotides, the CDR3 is TGCGCCAGCAGCCAAGACCTGACAGGGATCCGTGGCTACACCTTC. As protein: CASSQDLTGIRGYTF.

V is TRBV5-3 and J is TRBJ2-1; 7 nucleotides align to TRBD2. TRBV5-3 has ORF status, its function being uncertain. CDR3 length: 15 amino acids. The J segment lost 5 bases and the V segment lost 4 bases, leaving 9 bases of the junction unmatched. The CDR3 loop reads CARSLAETPNNEQFF. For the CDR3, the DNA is TGTGCCAGAAGCCTAGCGGAGACCCCCAACAATGAGCAGTTCTTC.

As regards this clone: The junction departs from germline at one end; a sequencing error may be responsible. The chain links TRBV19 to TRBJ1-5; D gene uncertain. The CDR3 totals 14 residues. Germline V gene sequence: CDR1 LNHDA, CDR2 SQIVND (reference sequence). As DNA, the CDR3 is TGTGCCAGTAGGATAGCCGGGGGCAATCAGCCCCAGCATTTT. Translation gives CASRIAGGNQPQHF.

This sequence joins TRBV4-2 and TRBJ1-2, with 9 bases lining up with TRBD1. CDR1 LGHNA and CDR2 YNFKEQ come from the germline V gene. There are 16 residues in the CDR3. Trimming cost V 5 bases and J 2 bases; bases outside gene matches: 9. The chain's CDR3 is CASSWDGQGTNYGYTF. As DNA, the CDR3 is TGTGCCAGCAGCTGGGATGGACAGGGGACAAACTATGGCTACACCTTC.